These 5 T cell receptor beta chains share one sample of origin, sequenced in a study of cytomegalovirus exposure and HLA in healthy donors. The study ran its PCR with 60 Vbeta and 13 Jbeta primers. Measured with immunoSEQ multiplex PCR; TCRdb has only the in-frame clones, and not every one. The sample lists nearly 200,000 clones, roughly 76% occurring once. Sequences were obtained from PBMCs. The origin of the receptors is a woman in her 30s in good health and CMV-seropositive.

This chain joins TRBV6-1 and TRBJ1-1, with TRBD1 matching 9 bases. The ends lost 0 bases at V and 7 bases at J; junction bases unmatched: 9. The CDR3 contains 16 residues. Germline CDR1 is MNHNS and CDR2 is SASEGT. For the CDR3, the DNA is TGTGCCAGCAGTGAAGCTCCGGGACAGGGAGGTGGTGAAGCTTTCTTT. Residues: CASSEAPGQGGGEAFF.

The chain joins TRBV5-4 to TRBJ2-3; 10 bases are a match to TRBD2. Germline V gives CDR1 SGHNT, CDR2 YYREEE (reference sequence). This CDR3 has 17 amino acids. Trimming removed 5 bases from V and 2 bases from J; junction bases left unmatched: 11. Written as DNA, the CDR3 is TGTGCCAGCAGTTCTCTCAGCGGGGGGGAATACACAGATACGCAGTATTTT. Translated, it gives CASSSLSGGEYTDTQYF.

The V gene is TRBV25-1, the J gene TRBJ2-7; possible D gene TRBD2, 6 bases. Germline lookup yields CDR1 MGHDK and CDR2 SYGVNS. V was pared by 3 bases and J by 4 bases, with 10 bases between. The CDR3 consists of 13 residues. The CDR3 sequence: CASSERDLYEQYF. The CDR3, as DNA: TGTGCCAGCAGTGAGCGGGACTTGTACGAGCAGTACTTC.

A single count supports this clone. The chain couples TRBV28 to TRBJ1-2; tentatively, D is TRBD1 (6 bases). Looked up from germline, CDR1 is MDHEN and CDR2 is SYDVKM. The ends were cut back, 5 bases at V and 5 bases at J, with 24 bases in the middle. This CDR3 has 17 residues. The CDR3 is CASSPSYRVGTSYGYTF. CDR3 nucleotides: TGTGCCAGCAGTCCAAGCTACAGGGTAGGGACCTCTTATGGCTACACCTTC.

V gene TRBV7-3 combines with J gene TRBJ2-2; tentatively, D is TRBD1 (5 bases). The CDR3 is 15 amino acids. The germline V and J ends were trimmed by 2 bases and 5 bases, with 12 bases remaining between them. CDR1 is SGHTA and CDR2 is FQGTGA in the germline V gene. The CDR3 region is CASSLGAGLTGELFF. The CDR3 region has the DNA TGTGCCAGCAGCTTAGGGGCAGGGTTAACCGGGGAGCTGTTTTTT. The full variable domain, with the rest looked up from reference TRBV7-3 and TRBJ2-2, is GAGVSQTPSNKVTEKGKYVELRCDPISGHTALYWYRQSLGQGPEFLIYFQGTGAADDSGLPNDRFFAVRPEGSVSTLKIQRTERGDSAVYLCASSLGAGLTGELFFGEGSRLTVL.